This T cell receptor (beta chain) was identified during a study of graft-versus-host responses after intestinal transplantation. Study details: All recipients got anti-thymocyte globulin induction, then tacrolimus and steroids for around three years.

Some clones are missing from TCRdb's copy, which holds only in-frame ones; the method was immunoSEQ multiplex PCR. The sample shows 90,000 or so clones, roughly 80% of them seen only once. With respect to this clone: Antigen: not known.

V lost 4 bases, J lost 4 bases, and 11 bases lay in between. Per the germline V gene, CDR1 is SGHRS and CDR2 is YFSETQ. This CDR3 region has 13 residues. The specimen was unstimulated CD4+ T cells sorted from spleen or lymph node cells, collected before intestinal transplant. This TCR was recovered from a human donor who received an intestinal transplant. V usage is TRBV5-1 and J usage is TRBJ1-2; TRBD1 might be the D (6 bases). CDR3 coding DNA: TGCGCCAGCAGCACAGGGTCCGGCTATGGCTACACCTTC. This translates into CASSTGSGYGYTF.